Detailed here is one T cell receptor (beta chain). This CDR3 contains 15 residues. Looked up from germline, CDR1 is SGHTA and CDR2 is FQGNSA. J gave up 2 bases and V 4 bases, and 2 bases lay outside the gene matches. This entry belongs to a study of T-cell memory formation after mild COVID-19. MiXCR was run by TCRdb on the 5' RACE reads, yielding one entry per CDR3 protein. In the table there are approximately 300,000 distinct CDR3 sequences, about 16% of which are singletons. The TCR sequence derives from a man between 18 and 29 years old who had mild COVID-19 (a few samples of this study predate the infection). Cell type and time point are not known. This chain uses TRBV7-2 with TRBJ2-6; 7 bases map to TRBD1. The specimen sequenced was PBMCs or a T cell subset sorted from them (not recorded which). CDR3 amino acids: CASSSTGTGANVLTF. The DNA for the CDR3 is TGTGCCAGCAGCTCGACAGGGACTGGGGCCAACGTCCTGACTTTC. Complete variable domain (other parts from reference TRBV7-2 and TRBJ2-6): GAGVSQSPSNKVTEKGKDVELRCDPISGHTALYWYRQSLGQGLEFLIYFQGNSAPDKSGLPSDRFSAERTGGSVSTLTIQRTQQEDSAVYLCASSSTGTGANVLTFGAGSRLTVL.